The 21 T cell receptor beta chains below were found in one sample sequenced in a study of CD4 T cells in relation to SARS-CoV-2 and coronaviruses. Some clones are missing from TCRdb's copy, which holds only in-frame ones; the method was immunoSEQ multiplex PCR. Of about 56,000 clones listed, roughly nine tenths were seen once; the top ten hold about 0.4%. What was sequenced was naive CD4+ T cells from PBMCs. Specified subset: naive CD4+ T cells isolated by negative enrichment. These TCRs come from an adult with COVID-19.

A few counts support this clone. This rearrangement joins TRBV7-9 to TRBJ2-2; no clear D. This CDR3 has 14 amino acids. The ends were cut back, 1 base at V and 5 bases at J, with 8 bases in the middle. CDR1 SEHNR and CDR2 FQNEAQ come from the germline V gene (reference sequence). Written as DNA, the CDR3 is TGTGCCAGCAGCTTAGTCCGAGAGACCGGGGAGCTGTTTTTT. It is translated as CASSLVRETGELFF. The full variable domain, its missing parts supplied by reference TRBV7-9 and TRBJ2-2, is DTGVSQNPRHKITKRGQNVTFRCDPISEHNRLYWYRQTLGQGPEFLTYFQNEAQLEKSRLLSDRFSAERPKGSFSTLEIQRTEQGDSAMYLCASSLVRETGELFFGEGSRLTVL.

The chain is built from TRBV18 and TRBJ1-1, with D unclear. Trimming removed 1 base from V and 1 base from J, with 7 bases in between. Germline-derived CDR1 and CDR2 are KGHSH and LQKENI. The CDR3 runs 14 residues. The CDR3 protein is CASSPRAANTEAFF. As DNA, the CDR3 is TGTGCCAGCTCACCACGGGCAGCGAACACTGAAGCTTTCTTT.

The chain carries TRBV4-1 and TRBJ2-1; the D gene is possibly TRBD1 (6 bases). Germline V lookup: CDR1 MGHRA, CDR2 YSYEKL. Trimming removed 4 bases from V and 8 bases from J, with 12 bases in between. The CDR3 length is 13 residues. The CDR3 DNA reads TGCGCCAGCAGCCCACTACAGGGTCATGAGCAGTTCTTC. This sequence encodes CASSPLQGHEQFF.

V gene TRBV5-4 combines with J gene TRBJ2-2, with a weak D call TRBD2 (5 bases). V gave up 2 bases and J gave up 3 bases, with 17 bases separating them. The CDR3 is 17 residues long. The germline CDR1 and CDR2 sequences are SGHNT and YYREEE (reference sequence). CDR3 amino acids: CASSLRRGRSDTGELFF. Here the CDR3 DNA reads TGTGCCAGCAGCTTACGTCGCGGGCGCTCGGACACCGGGGAGCTGTTTTTT.

The gene calls are TRBV3-1 (or the pseudogene TRBV3-2) and TRBJ2-7; 7 nucleotides agree with TRBD1. CDR1 LGHDT and CDR2 YNNKEL come from the germline V gene (reference sequence). This CDR3 region has 15 residues. Unmatched junction bases numbered 6, after V lost 4 bases and J lost 0 bases. CDR3 loop: CASSRAGGSSYEQYF. CDR3 bases: TGTGCCAGCAGCCGAGCAGGGGGTTCCTCCTACGAGCAGTACTTC.

The genes are TRBV5-1 and TRBJ1-2; D is possibly TRBD1 (6 bases). CDR1 is SGHRS, CDR2 YFSETQ, per germline. V shed 3 bases and J shed 2 bases, with 26 bases lying between them. CDR3 length: 19 residues. CDR3 sequence: CASSSTGMYRADPNYGYTF. For the CDR3, the DNA is TGCGCCAGCAGCTCCACAGGGATGTACAGGGCTGATCCGAACTATGGCTACACCTTC.

This chain uses TRBV5-5 with TRBJ1-5; D not resolved. Trimming stripped 3 bases from V and 8 bases from J, with 12 bases between. This CDR3 comprises 13 residues. The germline gives CDR1 SGHKS, CDR2 YYEKEE (reference sequence). The CDR3 nucleotides are TGTGCCAGCAGCTCCGGACCGGCGGAGCCCCAGCATTTT. Translating it yields CASSSGPAEPQHF.

CDR3 amino acids: CAWRPGQGSTDTQYF. The CDR3 DNA reads TGTGCCTGGAGGCCGGGACAGGGGAGCACAGATACGCAGTATTTT. V and J are TRBV30 and TRBJ2-3; 10 nucleotides agree with TRBD1. Looked up from germline, CDR1 is GTSNPN and CDR2 is SVGIG (reference sequence). The CDR3 is 15 residues long. Germline trimming cut 3 bases from V and 0 bases from J; bases unmatched to any gene: 3.

This sequence joins TRBV9 and TRBJ2-1, with no clear D. Germline lookup yields CDR1 SGDLS and CDR2 YYNGEE. The CDR3 covers 13 residues. Between the trimmed V and J ends, which lost 0 bases and 10 bases, there was a span of 11 bases. The CDR3 spells CASSVVEVTEQFF. CDR3 in DNA: TGTGCCAGCAGCGTAGTGGAAGTAACAGAGCAGTTCTTC.

The CDR3 loop reads CASSLGSSGRQETQYF. The DNA of the CDR3 is TGTGCCAGCAGCTTGGGTTCTAGCGGGAGACAAGAGACCCAGTACTTC. The genes are TRBV5-4 and TRBJ2-5; 10 bases line up with TRBD2. Looked up from germline, CDR1 is SGHNT and CDR2 is YYREEE (reference sequence). The V gene end was trimmed by 0 bases and the J gene end by 2 bases; junction bases not matched to a gene: 4. CDR3 length: 16 amino acids.

This clone was observed once. The V gene is TRBV27, the J gene TRBJ1-6, with a weak D call TRBD1 (5 bases). CDR1 and CDR2 (germline): MNHEY, SMNVEV (reference sequence). V lost 6 bases and J 0 bases, leaving 9 bases between the germline ends. CDR3 length: 15 amino acids. This chain's CDR3 is CASRRGTSYNSPLHF. In nucleotides, the CDR3 is TGTGCCAGCAGGAGGGGAACCTCCTATAATTCACCCCTCCACTTT.

This rearrangement joins TRBV29-1 to TRBJ2-1; TRBD1 matches 9 bases. This CDR3 has 14 amino acids. CDR1 is SQVTM and CDR2 is ANQGSEA in the germline V gene. With V trimmed by 4 bases and J by 8 bases, 9 bases remained unmatched. DNA for the CDR3: TGCAGCGTTGGGGACAGGGCCCCACCATATGAGCAGTTCTTC. Residues: CSVGDRAPPYEQFF.

The V call is TRBV6-6, the J call TRBJ1-3; perhaps TRBD1 as D (6 bases). V lost 0 bases and J 7 bases, leaving 10 bases between the germline ends. The germline V gene has CDR1 MNHNY and CDR2 SVGAGI (reference sequence). The CDR3 spans 14 residues. The CDR3 protein is CASSYSDRRNTIYF. The CDR3 DNA reads as TGTGCCAGCAGTTACTCCGACAGGCGGAACACCATATATTTT.

This clone occurred once. V is TRBV6-5 and J is TRBJ2-5, with 8 positions matching TRBD1. The CDR3 covers 14 residues. In germline, CDR1 is MNHEY, CDR2 SVGAGI. Trimming at V came to 5 bases and at J to 2 bases, leaving 4 bases not matched to a gene. This CDR3 reads CASSTRTGQETQYF. DNA for the CDR3: TGTGCCAGCAGTACGAGGACAGGGCAAGAGACCCAGTACTTC.

The chain uses TRBV19 and TRBJ1-2, with 7 bases fitting TRBD1. Unmatched junction bases numbered 3, after V lost 3 bases and J lost 5 bases. Germline V gene data show CDR1 as LNHDA and CDR2 as SQIVND (reference sequence). CDR3 length equals 13 residues. The CDR3, as DNA: TGTGCCAGTAGTATCGGGACAGATTATGGCTACACCTTC. Protein sequence: CASSIGTDYGYTF.

V gene TRBV7-8 combines with J gene TRBJ2-5; 7 bases line up with TRBD1. Germline V gives CDR1 SGHVS, CDR2 FQNEAQ. The CDR3 runs to 18 residues. Trimming removed 5 bases from V and 5 bases from J; junction bases left unmatched: 20. This CDR3 is CASSPPRTGSKLRETQYF. The CDR3 nucleotides are TGTGCCAGCAGCCCACCACGGACAGGCTCAAAACTTCGGGAGACCCAGTACTTC.

V is TRBV5-1 and J is TRBJ2-7, with D hard to call. This CDR3 spans 14 amino acids. The ends were cut back, 0 bases at V and 3 bases at J, with 10 bases in the middle. The germline V gene has CDR1 SGHRS and CDR2 YFSETQ. The CDR3 sequence is CASSLAVAHYEQYF. The CDR3 nucleotides are TGCGCCAGCAGCTTGGCCGTGGCACACTACGAGCAGTACTTC.

The rearrangement uses TRBV6-4 and TRBJ2-3; D gene ambiguous. Trimming pared 1 base from V and 1 base from J, leaving 6 bases between. The length of the CDR3 is 14 residues. Germline V gene data show CDR1 as MRHNA and CDR2 as SNTAGT. CDR3 loop: CASSDFHGTDTQYF. In DNA, the CDR3 is TGTGCCAGCAGTGACTTCCATGGCACAGATACGCAGTATTTT.

The gene calls are TRBV3-1 (or the pseudogene TRBV3-2) and TRBJ1-2; no definite D call. CDR3 length: 15 amino acids. Trimming left V 4 bases short and J 2 bases short, with 14 bases between. Germline V gene lookup returns CDR1 LGHDT and CDR2 YNNKEL (reference sequence). For the CDR3, the DNA is TGTGCCAGCAGCCCACTACTTAACCGAAACTATGGCTACACCTTC. Translating it yields CASSPLLNRNYGYTF.

The chain uses TRBV7-9 and TRBJ2-7; 9 positions match TRBD2. Germline trimming cut 5 bases from V and 3 bases from J; bases unmatched to any gene: 11. The CDR3 runs to 16 residues. CDR1 is SEHNR and CDR2 is FQNEAQ in the germline V gene (reference sequence). CDR3 loop: CASSTRWREGVYEQYF. The CDR3 DNA reads TGTGCCAGCAGCACCAGATGGCGGGAGGGTGTCTACGAGCAGTACTTC.

The gene calls are TRBV20-1 and TRBJ1-1; D is perhaps TRBD1 (5 bases). Germline CDR1 reads DFQATT; CDR2 reads SNEGSKA (reference sequence). The CDR3 totals 15 residues. Between the trimmed V and J ends, which lost 3 bases and 1 base, there was a span of 15 bases. The CDR3 sequence: CSASSQGWENTEAFF. The CDR3 region has the DNA TGCAGTGCTAGTTCTCAGGGATGGGAGAACACTGAAGCTTTCTTT.